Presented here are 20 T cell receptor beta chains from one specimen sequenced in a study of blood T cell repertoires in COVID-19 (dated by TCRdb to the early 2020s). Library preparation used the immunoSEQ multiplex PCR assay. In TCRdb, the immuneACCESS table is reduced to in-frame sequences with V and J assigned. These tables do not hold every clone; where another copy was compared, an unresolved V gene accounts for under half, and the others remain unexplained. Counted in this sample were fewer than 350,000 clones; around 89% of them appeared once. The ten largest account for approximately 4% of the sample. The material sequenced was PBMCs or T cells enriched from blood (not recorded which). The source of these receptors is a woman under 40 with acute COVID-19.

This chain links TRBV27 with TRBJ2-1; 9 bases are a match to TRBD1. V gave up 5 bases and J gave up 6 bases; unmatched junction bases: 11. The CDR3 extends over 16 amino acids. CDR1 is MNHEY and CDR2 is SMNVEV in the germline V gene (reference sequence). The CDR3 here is CASSNTQGAVGNEQFF. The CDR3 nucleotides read TGTGCCAGCAGTAATACACAGGGGGCTGTTGGCAATGAGCAGTTCTTC.

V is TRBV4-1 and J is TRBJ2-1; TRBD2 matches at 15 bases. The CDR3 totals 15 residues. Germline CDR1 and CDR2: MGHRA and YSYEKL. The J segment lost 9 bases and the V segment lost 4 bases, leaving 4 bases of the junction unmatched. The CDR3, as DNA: TGCGCCAGCAGCCGTGGACTAGCGGGGGGGGGTGAGCAGTTCTTC. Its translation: CASSRGLAGGGEQFF.

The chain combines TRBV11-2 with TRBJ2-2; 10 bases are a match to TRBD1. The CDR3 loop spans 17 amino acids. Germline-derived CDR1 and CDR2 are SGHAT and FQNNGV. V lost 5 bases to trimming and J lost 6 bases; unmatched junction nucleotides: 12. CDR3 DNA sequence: TGTGCCAGCAGCCCATATACGGGACAGGGGCCCCCCGGGGAGCTGTTTTTT. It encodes CASSPYTGQGPPGELFF. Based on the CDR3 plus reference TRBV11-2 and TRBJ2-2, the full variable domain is EAGVAQSPRYKIIEKRQSVAFWCNPISGHATLYWYQQILGQGPKLLIQFQNNGVVDDSQLPKDRFSAERLKGVDSTLKIQPAKLEDSAVYLCASSPYTGQGPPGELFFGEGSRLTVL.

The CDR3 DNA sequence: TGTGCCAGCAGCCTAGAGGGCAGGGGAAGGCCCTACAATGAGCAGTTCTTC. It is translated as CASSLEGRGRPYNEQFF. The chain couples TRBV7-2 to TRBJ2-1, with D possibly being TRBD1 (6 bases). Germline V gives CDR1 SGHTA, CDR2 FQGNSA. V was pared by 5 bases and J by 2 bases, with 19 bases between. The CDR3 is 17 residues long.

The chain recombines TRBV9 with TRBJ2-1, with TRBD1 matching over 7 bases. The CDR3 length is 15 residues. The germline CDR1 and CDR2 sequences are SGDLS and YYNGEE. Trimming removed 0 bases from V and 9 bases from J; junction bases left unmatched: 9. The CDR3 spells CASSVDVTGDGEQFF. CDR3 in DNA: TGTGCCAGCAGCGTAGATGTCACAGGGGATGGTGAGCAGTTCTTC.

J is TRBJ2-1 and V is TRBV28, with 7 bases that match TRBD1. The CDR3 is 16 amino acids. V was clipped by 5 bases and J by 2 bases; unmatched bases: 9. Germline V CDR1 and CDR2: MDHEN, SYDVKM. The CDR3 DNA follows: TGTGCCAGCAGTCTCAGACCACAGGGGACCTACAATGAGCAGTTCTTC. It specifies CASSLRPQGTYNEQFF.

The CDR3 DNA follows: TGTGCCAGCAATGGACTGCTACCCTACAATGAGCAGTTCTTC. It encodes CASNGLLPYNEQFF. The V call is TRBV21-1, the J call TRBJ2-1; the table names TRBD2, a call not compared with the DNA. TRBV21-1 is shown as a pseudogene. The CDR3 covers 14 residues.

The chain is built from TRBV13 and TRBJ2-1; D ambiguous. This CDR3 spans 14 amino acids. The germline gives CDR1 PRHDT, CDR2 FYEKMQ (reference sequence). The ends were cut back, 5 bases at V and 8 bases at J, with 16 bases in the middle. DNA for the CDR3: TGTGCCAGCAGCACCCGGAGCTACCCCGATGAGCAGTTCTTC. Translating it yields CASSTRSYPDEQFF.

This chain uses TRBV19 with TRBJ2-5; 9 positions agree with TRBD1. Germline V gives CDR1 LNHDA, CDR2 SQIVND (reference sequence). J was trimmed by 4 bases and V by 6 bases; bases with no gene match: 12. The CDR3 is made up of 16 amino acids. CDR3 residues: CASRRLGTGLRETQYF. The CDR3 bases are TGTGCCAGTAGGAGATTGGGGACAGGGCTTAGAGAGACCCAGTACTTC.

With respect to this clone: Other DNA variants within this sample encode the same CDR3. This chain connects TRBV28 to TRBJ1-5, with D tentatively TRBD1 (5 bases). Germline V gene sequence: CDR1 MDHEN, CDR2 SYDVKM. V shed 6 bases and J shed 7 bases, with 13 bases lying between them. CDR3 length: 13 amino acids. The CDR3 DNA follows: TGTGCCAGCAGCCCAACAGGTGGGCAGCCCCAGCATTTT. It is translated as CASSPTGGQPQHF.

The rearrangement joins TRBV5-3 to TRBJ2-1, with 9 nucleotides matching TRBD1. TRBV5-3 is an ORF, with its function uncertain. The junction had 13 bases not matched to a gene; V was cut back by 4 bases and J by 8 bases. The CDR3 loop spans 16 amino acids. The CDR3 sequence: CARSPRVDRGQDEQFF. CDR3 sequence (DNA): TGTGCCAGAAGCCCGCGCGTGGACAGGGGTCAGGATGAGCAGTTCTTC.

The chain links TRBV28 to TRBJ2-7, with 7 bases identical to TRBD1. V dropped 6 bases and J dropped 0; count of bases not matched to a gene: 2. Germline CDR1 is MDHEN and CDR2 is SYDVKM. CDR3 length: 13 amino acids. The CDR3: CASRGTASYEQYF. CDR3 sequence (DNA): TGTGCCAGCAGGGGGACAGCCTCCTACGAGCAGTACTTC.

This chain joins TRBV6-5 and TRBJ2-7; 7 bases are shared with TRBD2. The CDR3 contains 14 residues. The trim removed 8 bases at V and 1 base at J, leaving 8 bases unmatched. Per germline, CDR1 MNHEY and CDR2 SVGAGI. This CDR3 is CASGREVNSYEQYF. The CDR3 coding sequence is TGTGCCAGCGGCCGGGAGGTAAATTCCTACGAGCAGTACTTC.

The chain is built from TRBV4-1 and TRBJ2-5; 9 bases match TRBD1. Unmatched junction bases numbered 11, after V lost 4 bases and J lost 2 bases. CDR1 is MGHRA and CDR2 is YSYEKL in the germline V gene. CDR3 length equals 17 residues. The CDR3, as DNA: TGCGCCAGCAGCCGGGGTAGGGACAGGGAGGTGCAAGAGACCCAGTACTTC. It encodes CASSRGRDREVQETQYF.

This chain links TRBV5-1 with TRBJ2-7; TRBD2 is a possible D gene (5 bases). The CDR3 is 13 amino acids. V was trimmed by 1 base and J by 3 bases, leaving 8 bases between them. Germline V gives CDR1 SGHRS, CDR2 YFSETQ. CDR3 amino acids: CASSLTGNYEQYF. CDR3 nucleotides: TGCGCCAGCAGCTTGACGGGGAACTACGAGCAGTACTTC.

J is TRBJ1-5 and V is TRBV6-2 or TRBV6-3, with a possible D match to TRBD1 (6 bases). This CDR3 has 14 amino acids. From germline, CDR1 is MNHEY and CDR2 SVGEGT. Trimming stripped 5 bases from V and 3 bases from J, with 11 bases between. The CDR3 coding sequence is TGTGCCAGCAGTGGCTGGGACACCAATCAGCCCCAGCATTTT. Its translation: CASSGWDTNQPQHF.

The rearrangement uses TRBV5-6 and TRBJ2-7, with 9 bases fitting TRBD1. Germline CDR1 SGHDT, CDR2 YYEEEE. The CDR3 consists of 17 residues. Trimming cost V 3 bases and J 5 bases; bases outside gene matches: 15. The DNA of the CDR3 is TGTGCCAGCAGCTGGGCTCGAACCGGGACAGGGAGCCACGAGCAGTACTTC. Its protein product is CASSWARTGTGSHEQYF.

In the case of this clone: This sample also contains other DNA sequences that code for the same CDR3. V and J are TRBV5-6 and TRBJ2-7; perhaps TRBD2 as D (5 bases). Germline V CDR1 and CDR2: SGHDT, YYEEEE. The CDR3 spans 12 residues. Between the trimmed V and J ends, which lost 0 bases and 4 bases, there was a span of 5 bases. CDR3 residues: CASSLGGYEQYF. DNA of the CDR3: TGTGCCAGCAGCTTGGGAGGGTACGAGCAGTACTTC.

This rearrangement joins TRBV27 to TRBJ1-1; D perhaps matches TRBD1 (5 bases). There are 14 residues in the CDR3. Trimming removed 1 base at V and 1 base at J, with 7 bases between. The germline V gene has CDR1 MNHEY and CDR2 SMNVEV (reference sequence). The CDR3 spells CASSLLGGNTEAFF. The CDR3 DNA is TGTGCCAGCAGTTTATTGGGGGGGAACACTGAAGCTTTCTTT.

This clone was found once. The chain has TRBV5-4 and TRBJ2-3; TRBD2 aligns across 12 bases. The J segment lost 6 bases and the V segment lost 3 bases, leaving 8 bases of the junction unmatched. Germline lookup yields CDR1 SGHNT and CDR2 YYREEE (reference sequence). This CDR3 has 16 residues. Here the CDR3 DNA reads TGTGCCAGCAGCTCAGGACTAGCGGGATCGGCCGATACGCAGTATTTT. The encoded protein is CASSSGLAGSADTQYF.